These 20 T cell receptor beta chains were sequenced from one sample in a study of tumor-infiltrating lymphocytes in primary liver carcinoma. TCR beta cDNA came from about 0.55 ug total RNA, primed with a constant-region primer. Three rounds of nested multiplex PCR with slightly modified ARM-PCR produced TCR beta libraries. Researchers ran the first two PCR rounds for roughly 11 cycles each with TRBV1-TRBV30 forward primers and a C-beta reverse primer. TCRdb processed the multiplex PCR reads anew with MiXCR; each CDR3 protein has one entry. The data contain 48,000 or so distinct CDR3 sequences, 70% to 85% of them singletons. It was from roughly 20-30 mg of unsorted bulk tissue that RNA and DNA were co-extracted. The sample comprised liver tumor tissue from sampling region 3. Indicated subset: tumor region T3, left-lateral pole. These receptors were taken from a man aged 40-49 years with primary liver carcinoma and hepatitis B virus infection.

This clonotype came up a few times. The final CDR3 position lacks the conserved phenylalanine or tryptophan, pointing to a likely read error. V usage is TRBV11-2 and J usage is TRBJ2-7, with 8 bases matching TRBD1. This CDR3 is 12 amino acids long. Germline CDR1 is SGHAT and CDR2 is FQNNGV. This CDR3 reads CACSFLRGQQYL. The CDR3 region has the DNA TGTGCCTGCAGCTTTCTCAGGGGGCAGCAGTACCTC.

In this sample, this clonotype turned up a few times. One end of the junction does not line up with germline, which may come from a read error. The V gene is TRBV13, the J gene TRBJ2-7, with 8 bases that match TRBD1. The CDR3 consists of 11 residues. Germline V gene data show CDR1 as PRHDT and CDR2 as FYEKMQ (reference sequence). CDR3 nucleotide sequence: TGCGCCAGCAGCCTCGGACAGGGTAATTACTTC. It is translated as CASSLGQGNYF.

This clonotype was seen ten or more times. The CDR3 is CASSLVGLDHYEQYF. The CDR3 bases are TGTGCCAGCAGCTTAGTAGGGCTAGATCACTACGAGCAGTACTTC. The chain has TRBV7-8 and TRBJ2-7, with no clear D. V dropped 1 base and J dropped 3 bases, with 13 bases sitting between them. CDR1 and CDR2 from the germline V gene are SGHVS and FQNEAQ. This CDR3 region has 15 residues.

For this clonotype: The junction differs from germline at one of its ends, possibly a read error. The chain links TRBV6-5 to TRBJ2-1; 7 bases match TRBD2. This CDR3 spans 16 amino acids. Germline CDR1 and CDR2: MNHEY and SVGAGI. The CDR3: CAGSYLGGRIYNEQFF. In DNA, the CDR3 is TGTGCCGGCAGTTACTTGGGCGGGAGAATCTACAATGAGCAGTTCTTC.

This clonotype was picked up a small number of times. Being one base from a much bigger clone, this may be a read error. The chain carries TRBV6-2 or TRBV6-3 and TRBJ2-7; the D gene is possibly TRBD2 (5 bases). V gave up 7 bases and J gave up 2 bases, with 15 bases separating them. Germline-derived CDR1 and CDR2 are MNHEY and SVGEGT. The CDR3 runs to 14 residues. Written as DNA, the CDR3 is TGTGCCAGCAATTCCGGACTCGATACCTACGAGCAGTACTTC. Translating gives CASNSGLDTYEQYF.

Of note for this clonotype: A much larger clonotype is one base distant, so this may be a read error. The chain links TRBV29-1 to TRBJ1-2; 8 bases match TRBD1. Germline values: CDR1 SQVTM, CDR2 ANQGSEA. The junction had 14 bases not matched to a gene; V was cut back by 7 bases and J by 7 bases. This CDR3 is built from 14 residues. The CDR3 DNA is TGCAGCGACAGAGGACAGGGTCGCGTCTCTGGCTACACCTTC. Its translation is CSDRGQGRVSGYTF.

This clonotype was recorded a few times. Relative to the germline gene, one junction end is altered; a read error may explain this. This sequence joins TRBV28 and TRBJ1-4, with D unclear. The germline gives CDR1 MDHEN, CDR2 SYDVKM. The CDR3 is made up of 14 amino acids. This CDR3 reads CASSLSGERENLFF. The DNA of the CDR3 is TGTGCCAGCAGTTTATCAGGAGAGCGGGAAAACCTGTTTTTT.

This clonotype appeared a single time. The chain couples TRBV7-8 to TRBJ2-7; D may correspond to TRBD1 or TRBD2 (5 bases each). Germline V gene data show CDR1 as SGHVS and CDR2 as FQNEAQ. The V end lost 9 bases, the J end lost 3 bases, and 18 bases lay between the germline ends. The CDR3 is 14 amino acids. The CDR3 DNA is TGTGCCAGGAGCATAGCTACAGGAGGCTACGAGCAGTACTTC. As protein: CARSIATGGYEQYF.

Details on this clonotype: The conserved final phenylalanine or tryptophan is absent from the CDR3, which likely points to a read error. The DNA is left out, because the CDR3 cannot be placed on it with certainty; the CDR3 is given as TCRdb lists it. This chain uses TRBV18 with TRBJ2-7. Germline V gives CDR1 KGHSH, CDR2 LQKENI. A total of 14 residues make up the CDR3, ends included. The CDR3 protein is CASSPRGVVYEQHS.

Only one count was recorded for this clonotype. The final CDR3 position lacks the conserved phenylalanine or tryptophan, pointing to a likely read error. V gene TRBV11-1 combines with J gene TRBJ1-5, with D uncertain. Germline CDR1 reads SGHAT; CDR2 reads FQDESV (reference sequence). The length of the CDR3 is 13 residues. DNA of the CDR3: TGTGCCAGGAGCTCCGGGCCAGTTCAGCCCCAGCATTCT. It encodes CARSSGPVQPQHS.

Regarding this clonotype: Because it lacks the conserved phenylalanine or tryptophan at the end, this CDR3 is likely a read error. The chain combines TRBV7-8 with TRBJ2-1; 7 bases are a match to TRBD2. Germline-derived CDR1 and CDR2 are SGHVS and FQNEAQ. The CDR3 covers 16 residues. The CDR3 DNA reads as TGTGCCAGCAGCTTACCCGGACTAGTAGGAACCAATGGGCAGTTCATC. Encoded protein: CASSLPGLVGTNGQFI.

Comments on this clonotype: Sequence at one end of the junction differs from germline and may be a read error. The chain couples TRBV5-1 to TRBJ2-7; 12 bases map to TRBD2. CDR1 is SGHRS and CDR2 is YFSETQ in the germline V gene. This CDR3 comprises 15 residues. CDR3 loop: CANSETSGSVYEQYF. The CDR3 nucleotides read TGCGCCAACAGCGAGACTAGCGGGAGTGTCTACGAGCAGTACTTC.

The chain carries TRBV6-6 and TRBJ1-6; tentative D call: TRBD1 (5 bases). Per germline, CDR1 MNHNY and CDR2 SVGAGI (reference sequence). The CDR3 has 15 amino acids. The CDR3, as DNA: TGTGTCAGTAGTTACTCGGAGGGGATTAATTCACCCCTCCACTTT. It codes for CVSSYSEGINSPLHF.

The V and J genes are TRBV11-1 and TRBJ2-1, with D maybe TRBD2 (6 bases). There are 17 residues in the CDR3. Germline-derived CDR1 and CDR2 are SGHAT and FQDESV (reference sequence). V was clipped by 5 bases and J by 5 bases, with 22 bases between them. The CDR3 DNA is TGTGCCAGCAGCACCCTGGGAGCTGGAGGGCCGCACAATGAGCAGTTCTTC. Amino acids: CASSTLGAGGPHNEQFF.

Of note for this clonotype: An end of the junction differs from the germline gene, which may be a read error. The chain links TRBV4-1 to TRBJ2-2, with unresolved D. CDR3 size: 15 residues. The germline gives CDR1 MGHRA, CDR2 YSYEKL. CDR3 nucleotide sequence: TGCGCCAGCAGCCAAGAAGTTGCTGACACCTGGGAGCTGTTTTTT. Amino acids: CASSQEVADTWELFF.

Only one count was recorded for this clonotype. The CDR3 carries no conserved terminal phenylalanine or tryptophan, so it likely arises from a read error. The CDR3 sequence: CASSVNGRETQYL. The CDR3 coding sequence is TGTGCCAGCAGTGTGAATGGGAGAGAGACCCAGTACCTA. The rearrangement joins TRBV6-1 to TRBJ2-5; tentative D call: TRBD2 (5 bases). V shed 4 bases and J shed 4 bases, with 10 bases lying between them. The germline V gene has CDR1 MNHNS and CDR2 SASEGT. CDR3 length: 13 amino acids.

For this clonotype: The junction departs from germline at one end; a sequencing error may be responsible. J is TRBJ1-3 and V is TRBV12-3 or TRBV12-4; a possible D gene is TRBD1 (6 bases). This CDR3 comprises 14 residues. The CDR3 DNA reads TGTGCCAGCAACCTACAGGGAGCCGGAAGCACCATATATTTT. It translates to CASNLQGAGSTIYF.

This chain uses TRBV11-2 with TRBJ2-3; 9 nucleotides line up with TRBD2. Germline V lookup: CDR1 SGHAT, CDR2 FQNNGV. The CDR3 sequence is 16 residues long. The junction had 11 bases not matched to a gene; V was cut back by 10 bases and J by 0 bases. The CDR3: CAKSPPTSGSTDTQYF. The DNA of the CDR3 is TGTGCCAAGAGCCCCCCGACTAGCGGTAGCACAGATACGCAGTATTTT.

A remark on this clonotype: Mismatch with germline at one junction end may stem from a read error. V and J are TRBV5-4 and TRBJ1-1, with D possibly TRBD1 on 5 matching bases. Germline V gene lookup returns CDR1 SGHNT and CDR2 YYREEE (reference sequence). This CDR3 is built from 14 residues. DNA of the CDR3: TGTGCCGGCAGTCCCCCGGGGGGGAACACTGAAGCTCTCTTT. It encodes CAGSPPGGNTEALF.

Regarding this clonotype: A read error may account for a junction end that differs from germline. The chain is built from TRBV11-2 and TRBJ2-3, with 7 bases aligning to TRBD2. Germline CDR1 and CDR2: SGHAT and FQNNGV. This CDR3 comprises 18 residues. CDR3 residues: CVSSLGPPSGLSRDTQYF. CDR3 nucleotides: TGTGTCAGCAGCTTAGGACCCCCTAGCGGCCTCAGCAGAGATACACAGTATTTT.